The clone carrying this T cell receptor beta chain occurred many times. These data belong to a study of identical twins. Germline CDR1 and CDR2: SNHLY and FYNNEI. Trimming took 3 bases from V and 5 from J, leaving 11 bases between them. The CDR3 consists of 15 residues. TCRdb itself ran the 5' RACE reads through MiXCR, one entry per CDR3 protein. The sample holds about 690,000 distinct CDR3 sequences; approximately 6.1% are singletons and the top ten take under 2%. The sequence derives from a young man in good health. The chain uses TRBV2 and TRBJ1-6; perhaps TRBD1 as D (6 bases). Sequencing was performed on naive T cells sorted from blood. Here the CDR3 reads CASSDRGRNNSPLHF. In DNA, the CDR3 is TGTGCCAGCAGTGACAGGGGCCGAAATAATTCACCCCTCCACTTT.